The 21 T cell receptor beta chains in this list originate from one sample, sequenced in a study of T cell repertoires in cytomegalovirus infection. TCRdb re-called the reads through MiXCR, storing one row per CDR3 protein. The sample records some 390,000 distinct CDR3 sequences, approximately 18% being singletons. Material for sequencing was PBMCs. The receptors derive from a human donor in good health (CMV status not recorded). Some clones in this sample may be carry-over from other donors' samples.

This clonotype showed up many times. The chain employs TRBV7-2 and TRBJ1-1, with 9 bases that match TRBD1. CDR1 is SGHTA and CDR2 is FQGNSA in the germline V gene. Germline trimming cut 6 bases from V and 5 bases from J; bases unmatched to any gene: 10. The CDR3 loop spans 15 amino acids. CDR3 sequence (DNA): TGTGCCAGCAGGCGAACAGGGGGCGGTGGAACTGAAGCTTTCTTT. Protein sequence: CASRRTGGGGTEAFF.

This clonotype was seen many times. This chain joins TRBV20-1 and TRBJ2-7; 11 bases map to TRBD1. V lost 5 bases to trimming and J lost 5 bases; unmatched junction nucleotides: 5. The CDR3 is 13 residues long. Germline V gene sequence: CDR1 DFQATT, CDR2 SNEGSKA (reference sequence). The CDR3 nucleotides read TGCAGTGCTTGGACAGGGGGCCGGCACGAGCAGTACTTC. Protein product: CSAWTGGRHEQYF.

This clonotype has ten or more counts. This chain joins TRBV6-1 and TRBJ2-1, with TRBD2 matching 8 bases. Germline trimming cut 2 bases from V and 4 bases from J; bases unmatched to any gene: 7. This CDR3 has 16 amino acids. Germline CDR1 reads MNHNS; CDR2 reads SASEGT. Here the CDR3 reads CASSERVTSVYNEQFF. The DNA of the CDR3 is TGTGCCAGCAGTGAAAGGGTGACTAGCGTGTACAATGAGCAGTTCTTC.

The V call is TRBV29-1, the J call TRBJ2-5; 10 bases are a match to TRBD2. The junction had 8 bases not matched to a gene; V was cut back by 6 bases and J by 1 base. Germline V gene data show CDR1 as SQVTM and CDR2 as ANQGSEA. CDR3 length equals 15 residues. The CDR3 nucleotides read TGCAGCGTGCCGGCTAGCGGGGGATTCCAAGAGACCCAGTACTTC. This translates into CSVPASGGFQETQYF.

This clonotype was picked up a small number of times. This rearrangement joins TRBV5-1 to TRBJ1-2; 7 nucleotides line up with TRBD1. Germline CDR1 is SGHRS and CDR2 is YFSETQ. The CDR3 sequence is 11 residues long. The junction had 5 bases not matched to a gene; V was cut back by 7 bases and J by 8 bases. The chain's CDR3 is CASGTEGGYTF. CDR3 coding DNA: TGCGCCAGCGGGACAGAAGGCGGCTACACCTTC.

This rearrangement joins TRBV2 to TRBJ1-1; 7 nucleotides match TRBD1. Germline CDR1 and CDR2: SNHLY and FYNNEI. CDR3 length equals 13 residues. The V and J ends lost 5 bases and 4 bases, in that order; junction bases with no gene match: 4. CDR3 bases: TGTGCCAGCAGTTTGGACAGGATCACTGAAGCTTTCTTT. It yields the protein CASSLDRITEAFF.

J is TRBJ1-4 and V is TRBV7-9; tentatively, D is TRBD1 (5 bases). Between the trimmed V and J ends, which lost 8 bases and 1 base, there was a span of 17 bases. The CDR3 runs 16 residues. Germline values: CDR1 SEHNR, CDR2 FQNEAQ (reference sequence). The CDR3 nucleotides are TGTGCCAGCTCCACTCCGGTTCAGGGAACTAATGAAAAACTGTTTTTT. Protein: CASSTPVQGTNEKLFF.

The chain is built from TRBV25-1 and TRBJ2-5; 10 bases fit TRBD1. CDR3 length: 15 residues. Germline V gives CDR1 MGHDK, CDR2 SYGVNS. After removal of 8 bases from V and 5 bases from J, the junction contained 11 bases not matched to a gene. The CDR3 sequence: CASGEDRGPEETQYF. The CDR3 nucleotides read TGTGCCAGCGGAGAAGACAGGGGGCCGGAGGAGACCCAGTACTTC.

This clonotype was counted a few times. CDR3 residues: CASSLERRAFF. The CDR3 DNA follows: TGTGCCAGCAGTTTGGAGCGTCGGGCTTTCTTT. The chain has TRBV7-9 and TRBJ1-1, with unresolved D. The length of the CDR3 is 11 residues. V lost 6 bases to trimming and J lost 11 bases, with 13 bases between them. Looked up from germline, CDR1 is SEHNR and CDR2 is FQNEAQ (reference sequence).

This clonotype was recorded at least ten times. The rearrangement uses TRBV11-2 and TRBJ1-4; a possible D gene is TRBD1 (5 bases). The CDR3 spans 13 residues. V was clipped by 4 bases and J by 7 bases, with 10 bases between them. Germline lookup yields CDR1 SGHAT and CDR2 FQNNGV. CDR3 region: CASSWQGAEKLFF. Here the CDR3 DNA reads TGTGCCAGCAGCTGGCAGGGAGCTGAAAAACTGTTTTTT.

The chain joins TRBV19 to TRBJ1-5, with D maybe TRBD1 (6 bases). Germline loops: CDR1 LNHDA, CDR2 SQIVND (reference sequence). The CDR3 is made up of 14 amino acids. Deletions cut 5 bases from V and 6 bases from J, with 14 bases between. CDR3 bases: TGTGCCAGTAGTGCCGACAGGTTCGGTCAGCCCCAGCATTTT. It yields the protein CASSADRFGQPQHF.

A few counts support this clonotype. The V and J genes are TRBV7-2 and TRBJ2-7; tentative D call: TRBD2 (6 bases). Germline V CDR1 and CDR2: SGHTA, FQGNSA. The CDR3 is made up of 13 amino acids. V shed 1 base and J shed 10 bases, with 14 bases lying between them. CDR3 DNA sequence: TGTGCCAGCAGCTTAGAGTTCGGGGGAGAACAGTACTTC. It codes for CASSLEFGGEQYF.

Only a few counts were recorded for this clonotype. The rearrangement links TRBV20-1 to TRBJ2-3; 9 nucleotides agree with TRBD2. The CDR3 extends over 17 amino acids. The V segment lost 5 bases and the J segment 5 bases; nucleotides outside the gene matches: 17. Germline V gene sequence: CDR1 DFQATT, CDR2 SNEGSKA (reference sequence). This CDR3 reads CSAQITSGRPRGDTQYF. The CDR3 region has the DNA TGCAGTGCTCAGATCACTAGCGGGCGTCCTCGTGGAGATACGCAGTATTTT.

This clonotype was counted many times. The V and J genes are TRBV19 and TRBJ2-7; TRBD1 might be the D (6 bases). Germline CDR1 reads LNHDA; CDR2 reads SQIVND (reference sequence). The CDR3 sequence is 14 residues long. V was clipped by 4 bases and J by 3 bases, with 13 bases between them. The CDR3 sequence: CASSTDWGRYEQYF. CDR3 DNA sequence: TGTGCCAGTAGTACGGATTGGGGGCGCTACGAGCAGTACTTC.

This rearrangement joins TRBV5-1 to TRBJ1-5; 8 positions match TRBD1. Trimming took 2 bases from V and 1 from J; bases not matched to a gene: 2. Germline CDR1 reads SGHRS; CDR2 reads YFSETQ. This CDR3 spans 15 amino acids. The CDR3 reads CASSFGQGSNQPQHF. For the CDR3, the DNA is TGCGCCAGCAGCTTCGGACAGGGAAGCAATCAGCCCCAGCATTTT. The complete variable domain, with remaining parts taken from reference TRBV5-1 and TRBJ1-5, reads KAGVTQTPRYLIKTRGQQVTLSCSPISGHRSVSWYQQTPGQGLQFLFEYFSETQRNKGNFPGRFSGRQFSNSRSEMNVSTLELGDSALYLCASSFGQGSNQPQHFGDGTRLSIL.

This clonotype was detected only a few times. This CDR3 reads CSAPLGQAGNEQFF. The CDR3 DNA is TGCAGTGCCCCCCTAGGACAGGCGGGTAATGAGCAGTTCTTC. The rearrangement joins TRBV20-1 to TRBJ2-1, with 7 bases that match TRBD1. The CDR3 contains 14 residues. V lost 6 bases, J lost 7 bases, and 12 bases stayed unmatched. Germline loops: CDR1 DFQATT, CDR2 SNEGSKA (reference sequence).

The chain is built from TRBV29-1 and TRBJ2-7; D not certain. Germline V lookup: CDR1 SQVTM, CDR2 ANQGSEA. V lost 4 bases to trimming and J lost 4 bases, with 11 bases between them. There are 12 residues in the CDR3. This CDR3 reads CSVVRGPYEQYF. The CDR3 region has the DNA TGCAGCGTTGTACGAGGCCCATACGAGCAGTACTTC.

This chain links TRBV12-3 or TRBV12-4 with TRBJ2-1; D is tentatively TRBD1 or TRBD2 (5 bases each). The CDR3 has 16 amino acids. V gave up 6 bases and J gave up 8 bases, with 23 bases separating them. CDR3 amino acids: CASSPLLGREKDEQFF. The DNA for the CDR3 is TGTGCCAGCAGCCCCCTCCTGGGCAGGGAGAAGGATGAGCAGTTCTTC.

At least ten counts were recorded for this clonotype. The chain couples TRBV20-1 to TRBJ2-3; D possibly corresponds to TRBD2 (6 bases). The CDR3 loop spans 14 amino acids. Germline V CDR1 and CDR2: DFQATT, SNEGSKA (reference sequence). CDR3 bases: TGCATCCCCAGGGCGGGGAAAGGGACAGATACGCAGTATTTT. Amino acids: CIPRAGKGTDTQYF.

Only a few counts were recorded for this clonotype. The V call is TRBV10-2, the J call TRBJ1-2; 7 positions agree with TRBD1. The germline CDR1 and CDR2 sequences are WSHSY and SAAADI. The CDR3 spans 12 residues. V lost 8 bases, J lost 2 bases, and 2 bases stayed unmatched. The CDR3 region has the DNA TGCGCCAGCGGGGGACAGAACTATGGCTACACCTTC. Protein product: CASGGQNYGYTF.

This clonotype was recorded at least ten times. This sequence joins TRBV14 and TRBJ2-1; D may be TRBD2 (7 bases). Germline CDR1 is SGHDN and CDR2 is FVKESK. The CDR3 consists of 15 residues. Trimming left V 1 base short and J 6 bases short, with 13 bases between. CDR3 sequence reads: CASSQGQGRGNEQFF. For the CDR3, the DNA is TGTGCCAGCAGCCAAGGGCAGGGGAGGGGCAATGAGCAGTTCTTC.